The text below deals with one T cell receptor (beta chain). Profiled with immunoSEQ multiplex PCR; TCRdb holds only in-frame clones, not every one. The sample lists about 48,000 clones, around 87% occurring once. The sample is drawn from a study of OX40 agonist ivuxolimab in advanced cancers. Study overall: Partial responses were recorded for three patients, including one with hepatocellular carcinoma and two with cutaneous melanoma.

Anyone with autoimmune disease history or systemic immunosuppression was excluded. Cycle 7 day 1, cycle 4 day 1, and baseline were the timepoints at which blood was sampled. This CDR3 contains 15 residues. CDR1 MNHNS and CDR2 SASEGT come from the germline V gene. V was cut by 0 bases and J by 3 bases, with 10 bases left in between. This clonotype was sampled from an adult with an advanced solid tumor such as melanoma, head and neck, liver or kidney cancer. Sample: CD4+ or CD8+ T cells sorted from blood, taken in a trial of the OX40 agonist ivuxolimab. The rearrangement uses TRBV6-1 and TRBJ2-3, with a possible D match to TRBD1 (5 bases). The CDR3 DNA is TGTGCCAGCAGTGAAGCAGGGGTCAGGACAGATACGCAGTATTTT. Its protein is CASSEAGVRTDTQYF.